The entry below describes one T cell receptor beta chain. As yet, its antigen is unknown. These data come from a study of CD4 T cells in relation to SARS-CoV-2 and coronaviruses. Study-wide results and caveats: Samples before the pandemic and after infection were not matched within any donor.

Sequencing used immunoSEQ multiplex PCR; TCRdb keeps in-frame clones, though not all of them. The sample has fewer than 20,000 clones, 60% to 80% seen once; the top ten hold roughly a fifth. Unexposed donor CD4+ T cells date from about 2011-2018, before the COVID-19 pandemic. The cells were cultured for 10 days before CD4+ T cells were isolated. Cells permitting, SARS-CoV-2 S/N and four cold-coronavirus spikes were tested on unexposed-donor CD4+ T cells. The V and J ends lost 4 bases and 0 bases, in that order; junction bases with no gene match: 2. Germline V CDR1 and CDR2: MNHNS, SASEGT. The CDR3 runs 16 residues.

The sequenced sample was CD4+ T cells from PBMCs, cultured in vitro. This sequence originates from a human donor in good health. The chain uses TRBV6-1 and TRBJ2-6; 8 positions match TRBD1. The CDR3 protein is CASSGTGGSGANVLTF. The CDR3 coding sequence is TGTGCCAGCAGTGGCACAGGGGGCTCTGGGGCCAACGTCCTGACTTTC.